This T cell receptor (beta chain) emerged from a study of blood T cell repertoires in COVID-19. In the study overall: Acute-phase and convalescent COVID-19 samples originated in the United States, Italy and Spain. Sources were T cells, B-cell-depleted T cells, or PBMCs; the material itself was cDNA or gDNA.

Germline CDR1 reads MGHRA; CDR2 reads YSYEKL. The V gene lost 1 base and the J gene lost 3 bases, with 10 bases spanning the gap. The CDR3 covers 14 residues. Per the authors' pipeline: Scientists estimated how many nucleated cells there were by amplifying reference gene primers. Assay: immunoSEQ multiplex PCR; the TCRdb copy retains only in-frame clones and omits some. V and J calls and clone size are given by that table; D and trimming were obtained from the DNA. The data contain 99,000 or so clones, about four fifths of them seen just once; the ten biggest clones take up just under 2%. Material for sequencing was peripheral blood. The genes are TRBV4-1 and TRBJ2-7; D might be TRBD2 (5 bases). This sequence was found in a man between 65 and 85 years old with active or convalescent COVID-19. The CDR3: CASSQGSVNYEQYF. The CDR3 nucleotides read TGCGCCAGCAGCCAAGGTAGCGTCAACTACGAGCAGTACTTC.